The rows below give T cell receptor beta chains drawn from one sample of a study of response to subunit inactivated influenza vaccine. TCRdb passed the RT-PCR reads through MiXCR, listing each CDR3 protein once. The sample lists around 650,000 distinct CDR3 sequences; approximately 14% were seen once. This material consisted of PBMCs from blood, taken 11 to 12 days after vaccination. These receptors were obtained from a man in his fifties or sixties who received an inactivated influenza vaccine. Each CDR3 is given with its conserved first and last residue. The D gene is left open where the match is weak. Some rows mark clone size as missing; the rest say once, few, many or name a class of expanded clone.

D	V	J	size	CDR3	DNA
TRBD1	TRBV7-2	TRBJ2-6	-	CASSYRTGLAGANVLTF	TGTGCCAGCAGCTATAGGACAGGATTGGCTGGGGCCAACGTCCTGACTTTC
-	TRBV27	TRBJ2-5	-	CASSLGGGDSETQYF	TGTGCCAGCAGTTTAGGGGGAGGAGATTCAGAGACCCAGTACTTC
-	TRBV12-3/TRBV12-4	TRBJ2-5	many	CASSFWGRETQYF	TGTGCCAGCAGTTTCTGGGGGCGGGAGACCCAGTACTTC
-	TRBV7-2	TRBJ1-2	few	CASSLVGEYGYTF	TGTGCCAGCAGTCTAGTGGGGGAGTATGGCTACACCTTC
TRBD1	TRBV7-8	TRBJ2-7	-	CASSLDSGTGPSYEQYF	TGTGCCAGCAGCTTAGACTCCGGGACAGGACCCTCCTACGAGCAGTACTTC
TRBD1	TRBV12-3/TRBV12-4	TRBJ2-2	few	CASSSQGVTGELFF	TGTGCCAGCAGTTCGCAGGGGGTAACCGGGGAGCTGTTTTTT
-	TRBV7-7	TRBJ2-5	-	CASSLEWPETQYF	TGTGCTAGCAGCTTAGAGTGGCCAGAGACCCAGTACTTC
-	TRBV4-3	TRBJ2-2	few	CASSQPWTTGELFF	TGCGCCAGCAGCCAGCCCTGGACTACCGGGGAGCTGTTTTTT
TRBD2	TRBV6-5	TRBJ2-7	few	CASSYSFVAGESEQYF	TGTGCCAGCAGTTACTCGTTCGTGGCGGGAGAGTCCGAGCAGTACTTC
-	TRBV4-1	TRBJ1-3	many	CASSQAGNTIYF	TGCGCCAGCAGCCAAGCTGGAAACACCATATATTTT
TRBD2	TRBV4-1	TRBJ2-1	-	CASSQLPGTSGYNEQFF	TGCGCCAGCAGCCAGCTCCCCGGGACTAGCGGATACAATGAGCAGTTCTTC
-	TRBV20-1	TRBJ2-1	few	CSARDTWDEQFF	TGCAGTGCTAGAGACACTTGGGATGAGCAGTTCTTC
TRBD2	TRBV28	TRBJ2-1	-	CASSRGGTSSYNEQFF	TGTGCCAGCAGCCGGGGGGGGACTAGCTCGTACAATGAGCAGTTCTTC
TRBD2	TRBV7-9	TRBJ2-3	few	CASSLAAGLAWDTQYF	TGTGCCAGCAGCTTAGCTGCCGGACTAGCCTGGGATACGCAGTATTTT
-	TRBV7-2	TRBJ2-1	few	CASSLVQGVDEQFF	TGTGCCAGCAGCTTGGTACAGGGTGTCGATGAGCAGTTCTTC
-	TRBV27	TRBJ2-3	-	CASSGGTRADTQYF	TGTGCCAGCAGTGGCGGAACGAGGGCCGATACGCAGTATTTT
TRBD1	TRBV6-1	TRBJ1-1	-	CASRRRKGTGNTEAFF	TGTGCCAGCAGACGGAGAAAAGGGACAGGGAACACTGAAGCTTTCTTT
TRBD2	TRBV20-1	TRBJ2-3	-	CSARDLYLAGAQDTQYF	TGCAGTGCTAGAGATCTTTATCTGGCGGGAGCGCAAGATACGCAGTATTTT
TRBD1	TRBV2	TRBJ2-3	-	CASSTITRGPLDMDTQYF	TGTGCCAGCTCCACCATCACCAGGGGGCCCCTCGATATGGATACGCAGTATTTT
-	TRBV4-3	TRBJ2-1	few	CASSQDPRELYNEQFF	TGCGCCAGCAGCCAAGACCCCAGGGAATTATACAATGAGCAGTTCTTC
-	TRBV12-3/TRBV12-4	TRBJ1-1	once	CTLCFRSLGVLVGDTEAFF	TGTACCCTCTGTTTTAGAAGTCTAGGTGTTCTGGTTGGGGACACTGAAGCTTTCTTT
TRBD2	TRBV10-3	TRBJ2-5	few	CAISDVEAGGQETQYF	TGTGCCATCAGTGATGTCGAGGCGGGGGGGCAAGAGACCCAGTACTTC
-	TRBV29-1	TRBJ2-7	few	CSVEEGDGKRYEQYF	TGCAGCGTTGAGGAGGGGGACGGGAAACGCTACGAGCAGTACTTC
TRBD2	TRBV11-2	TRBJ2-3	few	CASSSLAGGSTDTQYF	TGTGCCAGCAGCTCCCTAGCGGGAGGGAGCACAGATACGCAGTATTTT
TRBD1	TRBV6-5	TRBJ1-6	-	CASSWDRGSPLHF	TGTGCCAGCAGTTGGGACAGGGGTTCACCCCTCCACTTT
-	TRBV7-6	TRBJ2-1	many	CASSLTESGEQFF	TGTGCCAGCAGCTTAACGGAAAGTGGTGAGCAGTTCTTC
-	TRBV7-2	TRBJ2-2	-	CASSFARGNTGELFF	TGTGCCAGCAGCTTCGCGCGGGGTAACACCGGGGAGCTGTTTTTT
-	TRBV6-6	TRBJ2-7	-	CASSYSEEGVRPF	TGTGCCAGCAGTTACTCGGAGGAGGGGGTCCGGCCCTTC
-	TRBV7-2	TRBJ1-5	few	CASSLGSSAQPQHF	TGTGCCAGCAGCTTAGGGTCAAGTGCTCAGCCCCAGCATTTT
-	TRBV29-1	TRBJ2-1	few	CSVCSATYNEQFF	TGCAGCGTTTGTAGCGCGACCTACAATGAGCAGTTCTTC
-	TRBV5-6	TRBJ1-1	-	CASSLHGSGAEAFF	TGTGCCAGCAGCTTGCACGGATCGGGAGCTGAAGCTTTCTTT
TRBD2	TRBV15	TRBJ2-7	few	CATSRDVTSGSYEQYF	TGTGCCACCAGCAGAGATGTTACTAGCGGGAGTTACGAGCAGTACTTC
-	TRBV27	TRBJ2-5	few	CASSSGLTKETQYF	TGTGCCAGCAGTAGCGGACTGACGAAAGAGACCCAGTACTTC
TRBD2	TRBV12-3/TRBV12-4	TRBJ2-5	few	CASSLGLAGGIEETQYF	TGTGCCAGCAGTTTAGGCCTAGCGGGGGGTATCGAAGAGACCCAGTACTTC
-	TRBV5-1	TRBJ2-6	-	CASSLAGGSGANVLTF	TGCGCCAGCAGCTTGGCCGGGGGTTCCGGGGCCAACGTCCTGACTTTC
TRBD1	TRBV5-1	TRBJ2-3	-	CASSWTGGTQYF	TGCGCCAGCAGCTGGACAGGGGGTACGCAGTATTTT
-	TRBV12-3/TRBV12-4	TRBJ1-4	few	CASSYTGKNEKLFF	TGTGCCAGCAGCTATACAGGGAAGAATGAAAAACTGTTTTTT
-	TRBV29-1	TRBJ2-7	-	CSVPQSSGEQYF	TGCAGCGTTCCCCAGTCAAGCGGCGAGCAGTACTTC
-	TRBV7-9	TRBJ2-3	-	CASSLIQGNTDTQYF	TGTGCCAGCAGCTTAATTCAGGGCAACACAGATACGCAGTATTTT
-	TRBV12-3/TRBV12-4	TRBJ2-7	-	CASSLAQQLEQYF	TGTGCCAGCAGTTTGGCACAGCAATTGGAGCAGTACTTC
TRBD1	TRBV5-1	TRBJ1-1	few	CASSEGTGGEAFF	TGCGCCAGCAGCGAAGGGACAGGAGGTGAGGCTTTCTTT
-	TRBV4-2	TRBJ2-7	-	CASSQDYSRRSYEQYF	TGTGCCAGCAGCCAAGATTATTCGAGACGGAGCTACGAGCAGTACTTC
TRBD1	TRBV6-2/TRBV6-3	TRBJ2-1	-	CASNRNTGAGNEQFF	TGTGCCAGCAATCGGAACACAGGGGCTGGAAATGAGCAGTTCTTC
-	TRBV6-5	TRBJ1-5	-	CASSWTAAGQPQHF	TGTGCCAGCAGTTGGACAGCGGCGGGTCAGCCCCAGCATTTT
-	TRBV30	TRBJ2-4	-	CAGGQGGKNIQYF	TGTGCCGGAGGGCAGGGGGGGAAAAACATTCAGTACTTC
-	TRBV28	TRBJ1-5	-	CASRHRGLNLNQPQHF	TGTGCCAGCAGGCACCGGGGACTGAACCTAAATCAGCCCCAGCATTTT
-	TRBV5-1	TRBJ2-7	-	CASSQETLWTYEQYF	TGCGCCAGCAGCCAAGAGACCCTTTGGACCTACGAGCAGTACTTC